The 12 T cell receptor beta chains reported below all come from one sample, sequenced in a study of shared clonotypes between healthy human individuals. CD45RO-negative CD8 cells positively selected for CCR7 made up the naive population, which excluded terminally differentiated effector memory CD45RA+ cells. Clones were read by immunoSEQ multiplex PCR, and TCRdb kept only the in-frame ones, dropping some. The sample includes approximately 840,000 clones, about 96% seen only once; the top ten take about 0.22%. Material: naive CD8+ T cells sorted from blood. These TCRs come from a man aged 30 to 45 in good health.

Written as DNA, the CDR3 is TGTGCCAGCAGTTACGTACCGACAGGGACCGAGCAGTACTTC. It is translated as CASSYVPTGTEQYF. This chain joins TRBV6-6 and TRBJ2-7, with TRBD1 identical over 7 bases. The V and J ends lost 2 bases and 6 bases, in that order; junction bases with no gene match: 7. The CDR3 totals 14 residues. Germline V CDR1 and CDR2: MNHNY, SVGAGI (reference sequence).

The chain joins TRBV6-1 to TRBJ2-7; no reliable D call. Trimming took 10 bases from V and 4 from J, leaving 8 bases between them. This CDR3 spans 10 amino acids. Per the germline V gene, CDR1 is MNHNS and CDR2 is SASEGT. CDR3 DNA: TGTGCCACTATGGAATACGAGCAGTACTTC. Protein: CATMEYEQYF.

The V gene is TRBV11-2, the J gene TRBJ2-7; D may be TRBD2 (5 bases). There are 15 residues in the CDR3. Looked up from germline, CDR1 is SGHAT and CDR2 is FQNNGV. V gave up 1 base and J gave up 4 bases, with 14 bases separating them. The DNA for the CDR3 is TGTGCCAGCAGCTTAGGTGCTAGCTCCCTTTACGAGCAGTACTTC. It encodes CASSLGASSLYEQYF.

The chain is built from TRBV29-1 and TRBJ1-2, with 7 positions matching TRBD1. The CDR3 extends over 13 amino acids. Germline values: CDR1 SQVTM, CDR2 ANQGSEA. V shed 3 bases, J shed 4 bases, and the junction held 5 bases outside the gene matches. The CDR3 sequence: CSVEGQMSYGYTF. CDR3 coding DNA: TGCAGCGTTGAGGGACAGATGAGCTATGGCTACACCTTC.

The chain recombines TRBV11-2 with TRBJ2-1; 7 bases are a match to TRBD2. Trimming cost V 5 bases and J 9 bases; bases outside gene matches: 10. Germline CDR1 reads SGHAT; CDR2 reads FQNNGV. There are 14 residues in the CDR3. This CDR3 is CASSQGGSVGEQFF. The CDR3 region has the DNA TGTGCCAGCAGCCAAGGCGGGAGTGTGGGTGAGCAGTTCTTC.

The genes are TRBV7-2 and TRBJ1-2; D is undetermined. V gave up 4 bases and J gave up 3 bases, with 12 bases separating them. The CDR3 covers 14 residues. Germline V gene sequence: CDR1 SGHTA, CDR2 FQGNSA. CDR3 in amino acids: CASSSSPVYYGYTF. The CDR3 nucleotides read TGTGCCAGCAGCTCCAGTCCGGTCTACTATGGCTACACCTTC.

The chain combines TRBV25-1 with TRBJ1-1; 8 nucleotides match TRBD1. Germline loops: CDR1 MGHDK, CDR2 SYGVNS. V shed 5 bases, J shed 0 bases, and the junction held 5 bases outside the gene matches. The CDR3 is 15 residues long. The CDR3, as DNA: TGTGCCAGCAGTTTCTCAGGGGGCTTGAACACTGAAGCTTTCTTT. Protein product: CASSFSGGLNTEAFF.

The genes are TRBV9 and TRBJ2-1; D remains unclear. CDR1 SGDLS and CDR2 YYNGEE come from the germline V gene. The CDR3 loop spans 17 amino acids. Trimming took 3 bases from V and 0 from J, leaving 16 bases between them. The CDR3: CASSESGKVSSYNEQFF. In nucleotides, the CDR3 is TGTGCCAGCAGCGAATCCGGAAAGGTTAGCTCCTACAATGAGCAGTTCTTC.

The chain links TRBV19 to TRBJ2-7, with a possible D match to TRBD1 (6 bases). Trimming stripped 10 bases from V and 0 bases from J, with 13 bases between. The CDR3 is 13 residues long. Germline V gives CDR1 LNHDA, CDR2 SQIVND (reference sequence). The CDR3 coding sequence is TGTGCCACCCAGGGGCGGAGCTCCTACGAGCAGTACTTC. Encoded protein: CATQGRSSYEQYF.

The V gene is TRBV13, the J gene TRBJ2-7; 9 bases are shared with TRBD1. CDR1 and CDR2 from the germline V gene are PRHDT and FYEKMQ (reference sequence). The V and J ends lost 3 bases and 5 bases, in that order; junction bases with no gene match: 11. The CDR3 loop spans 16 amino acids. CDR3 in amino acids: CASSLWEGQGAHEQYF. The CDR3 DNA reads TGTGCCAGCAGCTTGTGGGAGGGACAGGGCGCCCACGAGCAGTACTTC. Using reference TRBV13 and TRBJ2-7 for the parts outside the CDR3, the full variable domain is AAGVIQSPRHLIKEKRETATLKCYPIPRHDTVYWYQQGPGQDPQFLISFYEKMQSDKGSIPDRFSAQQFSDYHSELNMSSLELGDSALYFCASSLWEGQGAHEQYFGPGTRLTVT.

The chain joins TRBV6-5 to TRBJ2-3; 11 nucleotides line up with TRBD2. The CDR3 totals 16 residues. V dropped 0 bases and J dropped 7; count of bases not matched to a gene: 6. Looked up from germline, CDR1 is MNHEY and CDR2 is SVGAGI. The CDR3 coding sequence is TGTGCCAGCAGTTACTCACTAGCGGGAGAGTTGTATACGCAGTATTTT. It yields the protein CASSYSLAGELYTQYF.

This sequence joins TRBV27 and TRBJ2-7; D is unclear. CDR3 length equals 12 residues. Per the germline V gene, CDR1 is MNHEY and CDR2 is SMNVEV (reference sequence). The V end was cut by 7 bases, the J end by 3 bases, with 10 bases between. CDR3 loop: CASTSGGYEQYF. Here the CDR3 DNA reads TGTGCCAGCACCTCGGGCGGCTACGAGCAGTACTTC.